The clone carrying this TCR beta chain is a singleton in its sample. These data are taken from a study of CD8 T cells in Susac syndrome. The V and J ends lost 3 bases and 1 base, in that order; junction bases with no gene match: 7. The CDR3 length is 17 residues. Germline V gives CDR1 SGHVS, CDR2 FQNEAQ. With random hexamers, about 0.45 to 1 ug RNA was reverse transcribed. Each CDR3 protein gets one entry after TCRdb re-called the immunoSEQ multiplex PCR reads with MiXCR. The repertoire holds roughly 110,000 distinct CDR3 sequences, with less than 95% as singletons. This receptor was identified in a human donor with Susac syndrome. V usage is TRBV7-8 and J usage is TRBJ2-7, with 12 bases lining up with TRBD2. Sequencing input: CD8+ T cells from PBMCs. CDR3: CASSLASGGARSYEQYF. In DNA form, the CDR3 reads TGTGCCAGCAGCTTGGCTAGCGGGGGGGCGAGGTCCTACGAGCAGTACTTC.